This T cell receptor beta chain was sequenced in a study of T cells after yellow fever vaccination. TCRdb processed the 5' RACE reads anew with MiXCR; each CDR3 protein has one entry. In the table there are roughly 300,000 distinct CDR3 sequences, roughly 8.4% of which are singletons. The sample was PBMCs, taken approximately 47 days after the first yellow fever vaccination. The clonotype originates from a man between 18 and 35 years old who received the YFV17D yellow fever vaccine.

DNA for the CDR3: TGTGCCAGCAGCCCCCGGACTAGCGGGGGGGCGGTAGGTACAGATACGCAGTATTTT. This translates into CASSPRTSGGAVGTDTQYF. The chain links TRBV11-1 to TRBJ2-3, with TRBD2 identical over 15 bases. Losses at the gene ends were 5 bases for V and 3 bases for J; bases not matched to a gene: 12. Germline assignment: CDR1 SGHAT and CDR2 FQDESV (reference sequence). The CDR3 contains 19 residues.